Detailed here is one TCR beta chain. Clones were sequenced by immunoSEQ multiplex PCR, and TCRdb holds only the in-frame ones, with some missing. The sample lists roughly 270,000 clones, 90% to 95% occurring once. Germline V gene lookup returns CDR1 MGHDK and CDR2 SYGVNS. This CDR3 has 15 amino acids. V lost 2 bases and J lost 9; bases outside the gene matches: 6. The data stem from a study of T cell responses to AZD1222 COVID-19 vaccine. The V call is TRBV25-1, the J call TRBJ1-6; 8 nucleotides match TRBD1. Sequencing was performed on peripheral blood, taken 28 days after the second AZD1222 dose. This TCR came from an adult who received the AZD1222 COVID-19 vaccine. Here the CDR3 DNA reads TGTGCCAGCAGTGAAAGGGGACAGGCCAGTTCACCCCTCCACTTT. It encodes CASSERGQASSPLHF.